This paragraph covers one T cell receptor beta chain sequence. The study assigned cohorts using participant-reported clinical history. These data originate in a study of blood T cell repertoires in COVID-19. Looking at the study overall: Among Cohort 3 donors, those recovered had two negative PCRs, clearance, or symptom resolution. Nucleic acid was either cDNA or gDNA, and it came from T cells, B-cell-depleted T cells, or PBMCs. Samples taken during acute and convalescent COVID-19 were collected in the United States, Italy and Spain.

V trimming: 5 bases; J trimming: 11 bases; junction bases outside the gene matches: 10. The CDR3 has 13 amino acids. Sequenced by immunoSEQ multiplex PCR; TCRdb stores in-frame clones only, minus some. Here the sample spans about 170,000 clones, around 80% being singletons. V usage is TRBV12-3 or TRBV12-4 and J usage is TRBJ1-1, with 8 bases that match TRBD1. The receptor's source is a woman aged 70-85 years in a cohort exposed to, infected with or recovered from COVID-19 (not recorded which). Sequenced material: PBMCs or T cells enriched from blood (not recorded which). The CDR3 DNA reads as TGTGCCAGCAGTGGCCAGGGGGCGCCTGTGGCTTTCTTT. Protein: CASSGQGAPVAFF.